The next 3 T cell receptor beta chains were all read from a single sample in a study of early stage breast cancer tumors. Profiled with immunoSEQ multiplex PCR; TCRdb holds only in-frame clones, not every one. The sample shows about 2,600 clones, about 71% of them seen only once. What was sequenced was normal breast tissue next to the tumor. These receptor sequences come from a person aged 45 to 59 with breast cancer.

The V and J genes are TRBV9 and TRBJ1-1, with 10 bases that match TRBD1. The CDR3 consists of 15 residues. Germline CDR1 is SGDLS and CDR2 is YYNGEE. Trimming at V came to 3 bases and at J to 4 bases, leaving 6 bases not matched to a gene. The CDR3 spells CASSAGQGGSTEAFF. For the CDR3, the DNA is TGTGCCAGCAGCGCCGGACAGGGGGGAAGCACTGAAGCTTTCTTT.

This rearrangement joins TRBV6-1 to TRBJ2-2; 8 nucleotides match TRBD1. Unmatched junction bases numbered 7, after V lost 5 bases and J lost 5 bases. In germline, CDR1 is MNHNS, CDR2 SASEGT. The CDR3 sequence is 15 residues long. CDR3 bases: TGTGCCAGCAGTCTGGACAGGGTGAGGACCGGGGAGCTGTTTTTT. Translation: CASSLDRVRTGELFF.

This chain connects TRBV4-1 to TRBJ2-2; D is possibly TRBD2 (5 bases). The CDR3 has 16 residues. CDR1 is MGHRA, CDR2 YSYEKL, per germline. The germline V and J ends were trimmed by 1 base and 6 bases, with 15 bases remaining between them. CDR3 DNA: TGCGCCAGCAGCCAAGCTTATGGGAGTCGATCCGGGGAGCTGTTTTTT. It encodes CASSQAYGSRSGELFF.